This T cell receptor (beta chain) was captured in a study of blood T cell repertoires in COVID-19 (dated by TCRdb to 2019 to 2021). Broadly, across the study: Samples from collaborators originated in the United States, Italy and Spain and spanned both the acute and convalescent phases of COVID-19. The prospective study material was composed of cDNA or gDNA derived from T cells, B-cell-depleted T cells, or PBMCs. Deeply sampled blood TCRbeta repertoires from subjects exposed to, actively infected with, or recovered from COVID-19 were included in the dataset. The repertoires were made available in a free public database intended to serve as a resource for research on the immune response to SARS-CoV-2. Samples came from the ongoing ImmuneRACE study (first 160 participants) plus 1,254 subjects from 6 global collaborators. A de-identified subject ID, COVID-19 status, age in years and sex were almost always included in the sample metadata. Where available, HLA class I and class II types were taken from metadata supplied by the sample provider and were not determined by assay-based typing.

CDR1 and CDR2 were assigned from the germline V gene as SGHRS and YFSETQ. V loses 0 bases, J loses 0 bases, and the germline ends lie 10 bases apart. From the cysteine up to the phenylalanine, the CDR3 has a length of 16 residues. Only the CDR3 DNA is retained, 48 bases long and in frame from the first base. Notes on this clone: Its antigen is not yet known. No base-level quality is on record; no much larger clone is a single base apart.

TCRbeta CDR3 regions were amplified from genomic DNA by means of the immunoSEQ Assay, a bias-controlled multiplex PCR. As for how the authors treated the data: The number of nucleated cells in each sample was estimated from the amplification of reference gene primers within the assay. To quantify the absolute abundance of each unique TCRbeta CDR3 rearrangement, sequence reads were collapsed and filtered. For each sample, productive Simpson clonality was calculated as the square root of Simpson's diversity index over productive rearrangements. Sourced from immuneACCESS, this table was stored by TCRdb with only in-frame sequences that have V and J called. A share of the clones is absent; for the studies checked, an unresolved V gene accounts for under half, and the remainder has no known explanation. The D gene and trimming were derived from the DNA, and the V and J assignments and clone size from that table. This sample holds roughly 120,000 clones; more than 75% were observed only once. The ten top clones hold around 8% of the sample.

Overall results and qualifications from the work: The amount of clinical and demographic metadata varied by source and participant and was provided uncurated.

Whole blood was collected in K2EDTA tubes by collaborating institutions according to the institutions' own protocols. Collaborator samples were shipped for TCRbeta analysis as frozen whole blood, isolated PBMCs, or DNA extracted from either sample type. Sequenced sample: peripheral blood. The sequence came from a middle-aged woman with acute or convalescent COVID-19. The V gene is TRBV5-1 and the J gene is TRBJ1-3; no D gene can be assigned with confidence. CDR3 reads: CASSLDLVSSGNTIYF. Here is the DNA: TGCGCCAGCAGCTTGGATCTCGTGAGCTCTGGAAACACCATATATTTT.